A selection of T cell receptor beta chains follows, all from one sample in a study of liver allograft versus peripheral blood T cells. TCRdb redid the calling of the reads with MiXCR, one entry per CDR3 protein. Counted here are about 3,500 distinct CDR3 sequences, just over 14% occurring once; the ten biggest clones make up more than 3%. The receptor source for this set is a human patient who had a liver transplant. These T cells may partly come from the graft donor. Each CDR3 is given with its conserved first and last residue. D genes are given only for firm matches. Clone size is not always given. Where it is, it says once, few, many or a class for expanded clones.

CDR3 | DNA | V | D | size | J
CASSHEQFF | TGTGCCAGCTCACACGAGCAGTTCTTC | TRBV18 | - | large | TRBJ2-1
CSAEGSSGNTIYF | TGCAGTGCAGAGGGGAGCTCTGGAAACACCATATATTTT | TRBV20-1 | - | - | TRBJ1-3
CASSPQGSPADTQYF | TGTGCCAGCAGCCCGCAAGGCAGTCCGGCAGATACGCAGTATTTT | TRBV14 | - | medium-sized | TRBJ2-3
CASSLTNPYEQYF | TGTGCCAGCAGCTTGACTAATCCCTACGAGCAGTACTTC | TRBV5-6 | - | many | TRBJ2-7
CAGGQGLNQPQHF | TGTGCCGGGGGGCAGGGGCTCAATCAGCCCCAGCATTTT | TRBV6-1 | - | medium-sized | TRBJ1-5
CASSEGVNTGLNEKLFF | TGTGCCAGCAGTGAAGGGGTTAACACAGGCCTTAATGAAAAACTGTTTTTT | TRBV6-1 | - | medium-sized | TRBJ1-4
CASSEAPGNGNTIYF | TGTGCCAGCAGTGAAGCGCCAGGGAATGGAAACACCATATATTTT | TRBV6-1 | - | medium-sized | TRBJ1-3
CATSDRSNYGYTF | TGTGCCACCAGTGACCGTTCTAACTATGGCTACACCTTC | TRBV24-1 | - | large | TRBJ1-2
CASSFGQNYGYTF | TGTGCCAGCAGTTTTGGGCAGAACTATGGCTACACCTTC | TRBV28 | - | medium-sized | TRBJ1-2
CASSGTGQGISNQPQHF | TGTGCCAGCAGTGGGACAGGACAGGGAATAAGCAATCAGCCCCAGCATTTT | TRBV12-3/TRBV12-4 | TRBD1 | few | TRBJ1-5
CASSSGVQPQHF | TGTGCCAGCAGCTCAGGGGTTCAGCCCCAGCATTTT | TRBV7-9 | - | - | TRBJ1-5
CASRERDSYEQYF | TGTGCCAGCAGGGAGAGAGATTCTTACGAGCAGTACTTC | TRBV6-6 | - | medium-sized | TRBJ2-7
CATSDPTEISYEQYF | TGTGCCACCAGTGACCCTACAGAGATTTCCTACGAGCAGTACTTC | TRBV24-1 | - | medium-sized | TRBJ2-7
CSAEGGLLPTFGTDTQYF | TGCAGTGCCGAGGGAGGGCTGCTGCCCACCTTCGGCACAGATACGCAGTATTTT | TRBV20-1 | TRBD2 | few | TRBJ2-3